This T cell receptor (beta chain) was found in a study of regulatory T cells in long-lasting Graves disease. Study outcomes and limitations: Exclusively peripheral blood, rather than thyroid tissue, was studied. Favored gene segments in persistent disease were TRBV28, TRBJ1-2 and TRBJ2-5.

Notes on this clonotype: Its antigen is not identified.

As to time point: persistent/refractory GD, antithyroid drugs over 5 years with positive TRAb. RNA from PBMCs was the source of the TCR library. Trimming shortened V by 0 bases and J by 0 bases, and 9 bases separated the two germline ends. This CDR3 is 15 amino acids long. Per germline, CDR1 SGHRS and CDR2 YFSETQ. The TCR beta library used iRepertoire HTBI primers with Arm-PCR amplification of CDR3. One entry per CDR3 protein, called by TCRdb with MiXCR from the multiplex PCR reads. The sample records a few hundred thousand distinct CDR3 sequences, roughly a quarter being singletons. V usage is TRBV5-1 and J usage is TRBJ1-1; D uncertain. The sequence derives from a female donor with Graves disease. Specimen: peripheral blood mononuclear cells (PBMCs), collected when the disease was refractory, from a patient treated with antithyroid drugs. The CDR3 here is CASSLVDGMNTEAFF. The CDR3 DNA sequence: TGCGCCAGCAGCTTGGTAGACGGCATGAACACTGAAGCTTTCTTT.